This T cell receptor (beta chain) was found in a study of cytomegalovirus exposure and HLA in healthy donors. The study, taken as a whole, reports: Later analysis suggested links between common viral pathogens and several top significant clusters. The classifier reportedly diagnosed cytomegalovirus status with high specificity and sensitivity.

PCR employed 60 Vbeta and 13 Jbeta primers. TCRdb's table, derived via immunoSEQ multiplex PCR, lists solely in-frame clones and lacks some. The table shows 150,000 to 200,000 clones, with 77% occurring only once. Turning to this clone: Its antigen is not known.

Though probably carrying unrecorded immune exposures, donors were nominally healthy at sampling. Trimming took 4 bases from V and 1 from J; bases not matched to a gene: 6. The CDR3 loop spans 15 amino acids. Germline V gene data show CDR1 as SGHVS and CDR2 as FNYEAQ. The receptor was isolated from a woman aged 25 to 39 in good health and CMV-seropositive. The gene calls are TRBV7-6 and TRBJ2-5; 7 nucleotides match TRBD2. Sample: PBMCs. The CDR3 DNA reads TGTGCCAGCAGCTCGCGGGACTATCTCCAAGAGACCCAGTACTTC. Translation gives CASSSRDYLQETQYF.